This TCR beta chain was retrieved from a study of regulatory T cells in long-lasting Graves disease. In its sample, this clonotype was seen many times. The antigen is not known. This CDR3 has 16 amino acids. J gave up 3 bases and V 4 bases, and 5 bases lay outside the gene matches. Germline V lookup: CDR1 SGHNT, CDR2 YENEEA. Study-level findings and limits: Persistent patients had more shared public clonotypes (roughly 2,700) than new patients (approximately 920). Persistent disease showed a preference for TRBV28, TRBJ1-2 and TRBJ2-5.

Time point: newly diagnosed GD, antithyroid drugs for less than 3 months. PBMC-extracted RNA yielded the TCR library. In building TCR beta libraries, iRepertoire HTBI primers were used together with Arm-PCR of CDR3 regions. Per the original methods: Identification yielded around 58 TRBV and 11 to 15 TRBJ segments across samples. TCRdb ran MiXCR on the multiplex PCR reads and lists one entry per CDR3 protein. The V and J calls and clone size are TCRdb's, not the authors'. The sample consists of 350,000 to 500,000 distinct CDR3 sequences, about 14% of them appearing once. These data also featured in a second study, about T cells in Graves' hyperthyroidism and ophthalmopathy. In that study: HTBI primers were used for first-round RT-PCR of the TCR CDR3.

The receptor was isolated from a woman in her fifties or sixties with Graves disease. The V and J genes are TRBV11-3 and TRBJ2-5; TRBD2 matches at 13 bases. The source material was peripheral blood mononuclear cells (PBMCs), sampled at new diagnosis, from a patient treated with antithyroid drugs. CDR3 nucleotide sequence: TGTGCCAGCAGCTCGGGACTAGCGGGAAAGGAAGAGACCCAGTACTTC. This gives the protein CASSSGLAGKEETQYF. Full variable domain (remainder filled in from reference TRBV11-3 and TRBJ2-5): EAGVVQSPRYKIIEKKQPVAFWCNPISGHNTLYWYLQNLGQGPELLIRYENEEAVDDSQLPKDRFSAERLKGVDSTLKIQPAELGDSAVYLCASSSGLAGKEETQYFGPGTRLLVL.